Listed below are T cell receptor beta chains from one sample, sequenced in a study of blood T cell repertoires in COVID-19. Generated by immunoSEQ multiplex PCR, the TCRdb table keeps only in-frame clones and is missing some. The table records about 180,000 clones, roughly four fifths of them present only once. Specimen: peripheral blood. The receptors shown here come from a woman in her 70s with COVID-19, enrolled during active disease. CDR3s include the opening cysteine and the closing phenylalanine or tryptophan. The D gene is left open where the match is weak. Rows give clone size only sometimes, using once, few, many, or a class for an expanded clone.

abundance	v_gene	d_gene	j_gene	CDR3nt	CDR3aa
.	TRBV28	.	TRBJ1-1	TGTGCCAGCAGTTATCTGGGCCCAAACACTGAAGCTTTCTTT	CASSYLGPNTEAFF
.	TRBV6-6	.	TRBJ2-1	TGTGCCAGCAGTTACTCGATAAGGGGGTCCCACAATGAGCAGTTCTTC	CASSYSIRGSHNEQFF
few	TRBV30	.	TRBJ2-7	TGTGCCTGGACAGGGCACCACGAGCAGTACTTC	CAWTGHHEQYF
few	TRBV6-2/TRBV6-3	TRBD2	TRBJ2-7	TGTGCCAGCAGTTACTCTCGCACAGATCTGTTCACTAGCGGGAGGTACGAGCAGTACTTC	CASSYSRTDLFTSGRYEQYF
.	TRBV16	.	TRBJ1-5	TGTGCCAGCAGCCAATGGGCAGGGAATCAGCCCCAGCATTTT	CASSQWAGNQPQHF
.	TRBV6-5	.	TRBJ2-1	TGTGCCAGCAGTTACTCCGCAGGGCTGAAATATGAGCAGTTCTTC	CASSYSAGLKYEQFF
.	TRBV7-9	TRBD1	TRBJ2-7	TGTGCCAGCAGACGACAGGGGGTTAACATGGACGAGCAGTACTTC	CASRRQGVNMDEQYF
.	TRBV24-1	TRBD2	TRBJ2-3	TGTGCCACCAGTGATCTAGCGGGAGGGAGCACAGATACGCAGTATTTT	CATSDLAGGSTDTQYF
.	TRBV28	.	TRBJ1-5	TGTGCCAGCAGTTTACGGCAGGGGTTTCGTCAGCCCCAGCATTTT	CASSLRQGFRQPQHF
once	TRBV6-5	.	TRBJ2-1	TGTGCCAGCAGTTACGACAGGCAATACAATGAGCAGTTCTTC	CASSYDRQYNEQFF
many	TRBV10-3	TRBD2	TRBJ2-1	TGTGCCATCAGTGAGAAAATAGCGGGAGAGGATGGCAATGAGCAGTTCTTC	CAISEKIAGEDGNEQFF
.	TRBV6-2/TRBV6-3	TRBD2	TRBJ2-7	TGTGCCAGCAGTGGACTAGCGGGAAGAAGTTCGGAGCAGTACTTC	CASSGLAGRSSEQYF
.	TRBV19	.	TRBJ1-1	TGTGCCAGTAGCGACCCCGGGACACCGAACACTGAAGCTTTCTTT	CASSDPGTPNTEAFF
.	TRBV2	.	TRBJ1-1	TGTGCCAGCAGTGAACGGGTAAACACTGAAGCTTTCTTT	CASSERVNTEAFF